This T cell receptor (beta chain) was captured in a study of T cell changes during pregnancy in multiple sclerosis. Sequencing was performed with immunoSEQ multiplex PCR; in TCRdb, only in-frame clones are kept and a portion is missing. This sample has 65,000 to 95,000 clones; approximately 94% occur once, and the top ten carry 2.5% to 3%. Germline V lookup: CDR1 SGHDT, CDR2 YYEEEE. The CDR3 covers 11 residues. V lost 4 bases and J 6 bases, leaving 7 bases between the germline ends. Source: peripheral blood, taken after pregnancy. This TCR was recovered from a female donor in good health, enrolled as a control in a pregnancy study. V gene TRBV5-6 combines with J gene TRBJ1-2; no firm D call. CDR3 nucleotides: TGTGCCAGCAGCGGTGCGGATGGCTACACCTTC. Amino acid sequence: CASSGADGYTF.